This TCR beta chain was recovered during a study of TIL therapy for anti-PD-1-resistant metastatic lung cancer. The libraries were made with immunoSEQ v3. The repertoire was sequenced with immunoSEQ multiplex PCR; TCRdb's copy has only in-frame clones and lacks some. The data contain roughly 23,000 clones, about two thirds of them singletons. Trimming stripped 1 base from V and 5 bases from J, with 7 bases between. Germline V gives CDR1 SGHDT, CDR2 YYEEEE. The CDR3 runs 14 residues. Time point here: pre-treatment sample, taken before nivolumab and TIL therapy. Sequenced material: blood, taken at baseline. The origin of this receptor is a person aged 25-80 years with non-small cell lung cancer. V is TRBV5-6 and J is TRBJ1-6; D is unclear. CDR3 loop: CASSLLENNSPLHF. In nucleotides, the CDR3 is TGTGCCAGCAGCTTGCTGGAAAATAATTCACCCCTCCACTTT. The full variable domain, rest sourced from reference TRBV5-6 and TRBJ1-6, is DAGVTQSPTHLIKTRGQQVTLRCSPKSGHDTVSWYQQALGQGPQFIFQYYEEEERQRGNFPDRFSGHQFPNYSSELNVNALLLGDSALYLCASSLLENNSPLHFGNGTRLTVT.